The 22 T cell receptor beta chains in this list originate from one sample, sequenced in a study of Graves' ophthalmopathy and Graves' hyperthyroidism. The authors amplified TCR beta CDR3 regions from RNA transcripts. HTBI primers served in a first-round RT-PCR, which a second-round multiplex PCR followed. TCRdb used MiXCR to reprocess the multiplex PCR reads, holding one entry per CDR3 protein. The data contain about 480,000 distinct CDR3 sequences, under 15% of them seen just once; the ten biggest clones take up over 8%. What was sequenced was blood. These receptors originate from a woman aged 25-40 years with Graves' ophthalmopathy.

The chain employs TRBV27 and TRBJ1-2; D is unresolved. The CDR3 covers 14 residues. The V gene lost 2 bases and the J gene lost 4 bases, with 11 bases spanning the gap. Germline values: CDR1 MNHEY, CDR2 SMNVEV (reference sequence). The CDR3 coding sequence is TGTGCCAGCAGTTTAGTCCCAGGTACCTATGGCTACACCTTC. Translation: CASSLVPGTYGYTF.

This clonotype was detected ten times or more. The chain uses TRBV7-6 and TRBJ2-2; possible D gene TRBD2, 5 bases. This CDR3 comprises 16 residues. Per germline, CDR1 SGHVS and CDR2 FNYEAQ. V lost 4 bases to trimming and J lost 1 base, with 13 bases between them. The CDR3 DNA reads TGTGCCAGCAGCTCGTCACTAGAATTGAACACCGGGGAGCTGTTTTTT. It is translated as CASSSSLELNTGELFF.

This clonotype was counted a few times. At one boundary the junction diverges from the germline segment, which might be a read error. V gene TRBV20-1 combines with J gene TRBJ2-5, with D unclear. Germline assignment: CDR1 DFQATT and CDR2 SNEGSKA (reference sequence). CDR3 length: 12 residues. CDR3 residues: CSASPNQVTQYF. CDR3 DNA: TGCAGTGCTAGCCCCAACCAAGTGACCCAGTACTTC.

This clonotype has a count of ten or more. The rearrangement joins TRBV5-1 to TRBJ2-2; D ambiguous. CDR3 length equals 13 residues. CDR1 SGHRS and CDR2 YFSETQ come from the germline V gene. Trimming stripped 0 bases from V and 7 bases from J, with 7 bases between. The CDR3 protein is CASSLDLDGELFF. In DNA, the CDR3 is TGCGCCAGCAGCTTGGATTTGGACGGGGAGCTGTTTTTT.

This clonotype came up many times. J is TRBJ1-5 and V is TRBV28, with 8 bases that match TRBD1. With V trimmed by 5 bases and J by 7 bases, 13 bases remained unmatched. CDR1 and CDR2 from the germline V gene are MDHEN and SYDVKM. The CDR3 totals 16 residues. CDR3 protein: CASSILRDRLGQPQHF. CDR3 in DNA: TGTGCCAGCAGTATCCTCCGGGACAGGTTGGGCCAGCCCCAGCATTTT.

The chain has TRBV20-1 and TRBJ1-5; D not resolved. The V end was cut by 6 bases, the J end by 2 bases, with 17 bases between. Germline lookup yields CDR1 DFQATT and CDR2 SNEGSKA (reference sequence). This CDR3 spans 15 amino acids. This CDR3 reads CSASDLGRGNQPQHF. The CDR3 DNA reads as TGCAGTGCCTCCGACTTAGGGAGGGGCAATCAGCCCCAGCATTTT.

This clonotype was detected many times. V and J are TRBV7-3 and TRBJ2-5; possibly TRBD1 for D (5 bases). The CDR3 totals 13 residues. The germline V and J ends were trimmed by 10 bases and 3 bases, with 15 bases remaining between them. Germline V gene sequence: CDR1 SGHTA, CDR2 FQGTGA. The CDR3 coding sequence is TGTGCCACCGCGATGGGCAGGGAAGAGACCCAGTACTTC. As protein: CATAMGREETQYF.

Ten or more counts support this clonotype. This chain links TRBV6-1 with TRBJ1-2; 7 bases line up with TRBD1. The CDR3 totals 13 residues. Per germline, CDR1 MNHNS and CDR2 SASEGT. J was trimmed by 4 bases and V by 6 bases; bases with no gene match: 5. CDR3 coding DNA: TGTGCCAGCAGCGAGTGGGACAGCTATGGCTACACCTTC. Translating it yields CASSEWDSYGYTF.

Points on this clonotype: A read error may produce the germline difference seen at one junction end. The chain recombines TRBV12-3 or TRBV12-4 with TRBJ1-2; D is perhaps TRBD1 (6 bases). The CDR3 contains 14 residues. The chain's CDR3 is CASSSGGTRHGYTF. The CDR3 DNA sequence: TGTGCCAGCAGTTCGGGAGGGACACGGCATGGTTACACCTTC.

This clonotype showed up many times. Since a much larger clone is just one base distant, this may be a read error. The CDR3 does not close with the conserved phenylalanine or tryptophan, likely indicating a read error. The V and J genes are TRBV6-5 and TRBJ1-1, with D possibly TRBD1 on 5 matching bases. The CDR3 is made up of 15 amino acids. Germline V gene lookup returns CDR1 MNHEY and CDR2 SVGAGI. V was trimmed by 2 bases and J by 6 bases, leaving 16 bases between them. The DNA of the CDR3 is TGTGCCAGCAGTTACACTGACAGTATCCGCTCTGAAGCTTTCTCT. Its protein product is CASSYTDSIRSEAFS.

The sample holds many counts of this clonotype. The chain couples TRBV29-1 to TRBJ1-1; no reliable D call. The V gene's germline CDR1 is SQVTM and CDR2 ANQGSEA. The CDR3 loop spans 16 amino acids. Trimming pared 8 bases from V and 0 bases from J, leaving 22 bases between. CDR3 region: CSNPREMDWLNTEAFF. The CDR3 DNA is TGCAGCAACCCAAGAGAGATGGACTGGCTGAACACTGAAGCTTTCTTT.

This clonotype was seen many times. The chain couples TRBV15 to TRBJ2-2; D possibly corresponds to TRBD2 (6 bases). Trimming took 8 bases from V and 7 from J, leaving 14 bases between them. The CDR3 spans 13 residues. The V gene's germline CDR1 is LNHNV and CDR2 YYDKDF (reference sequence). CDR3 protein: CATGREFGGELFF. DNA for the CDR3: TGTGCCACCGGACGGGAGTTTGGCGGGGAGCTGTTTTTT.

This clonotype was picked up many times. This chain joins TRBV12-3 or TRBV12-4 and TRBJ1-2; D gene uncertain. There are 13 residues in the CDR3. The V gene lost 7 bases and the J gene lost 5 bases, with 14 bases spanning the gap. This chain's CDR3 is CASTNPALYGYTF. CDR3 DNA sequence: TGTGCCAGCACGAATCCCGCGCTGTATGGCTACACCTTC.

This clonotype was found many times. The chain couples TRBV6-5 to TRBJ1-1; D is perhaps TRBD1 (6 bases). Germline V gene lookup returns CDR1 MNHEY and CDR2 SVGAGI. The CDR3 runs to 14 residues. Between the trimmed V and J ends, which lost 4 bases and 5 bases, there was a span of 14 bases. The CDR3 loop reads CASSSAQGETEAFF. CDR3 in DNA: TGTGCCAGCAGTTCAGCACAGGGAGAGACTGAAGCTTTCTTT.

The chain uses TRBV7-9 and TRBJ1-1; weak D call: TRBD1 (6 bases). Germline CDR1 and CDR2: SEHNR and FQNEAQ (reference sequence). The CDR3 length is 14 residues. The V end was cut by 3 bases, the J end by 1 base, with 9 bases between. The CDR3 sequence is CASSFGDKNTEAFF. DNA for the CDR3: TGTGCCAGCAGCTTCGGGGACAAGAACACTGAAGCTTTCTTT.

This clonotype was seen many times. This chain joins TRBV3-1 and TRBJ2-5; TRBD2 matches at 8 bases. V lost 7 bases to trimming and J lost 5 bases; unmatched junction nucleotides: 12. In germline, CDR1 is LGHDT, CDR2 YNNKEL (reference sequence). The CDR3 length is 15 residues. CDR3 in DNA: TGTGCCAGCATCGGAACGGGAGGGAGAGGGGAGACCCAGTACTTC. It encodes CASIGTGGRGETQYF.

This clonotype was seen at least ten times. The chain links TRBV6-5 to TRBJ1-1; D gene uncertain. The CDR3 sequence is 13 residues long. Trimming pared 7 bases from V and 6 bases from J, leaving 15 bases between. CDR1 and CDR2 from the germline V gene are MNHEY and SVGAGI. CDR3 loop: CASTAGLTSEAFF. CDR3 bases: TGTGCCAGCACCGCCGGCCTTACCTCTGAAGCTTTCTTT.

The sample holds many counts of this clonotype. The rearrangement uses TRBV7-8 and TRBJ2-7; possible D gene TRBD1, 6 bases. The CDR3 has 14 amino acids. V was cut by 5 bases and J by 2 bases, with 13 bases left in between. The germline CDR1 and CDR2 sequences are SGHVS and FQNEAQ. The CDR3 DNA sequence: TGTGCCAGCAGCCGTTTGCAGGGGCCCTACGAGCAGTACTTC. It specifies CASSRLQGPYEQYF. The variable domain in full, with the rest retrieved from reference TRBV7-8 and TRBJ2-7, is GAGVSQSPRYKVAKRGQDVALRCDPISGHVSLFWYQQALGQGPEFLTYFQNEAQLDKSGLPSDRFFAERPEGSVSTLKIQRTQQEDSAVYLCASSRLQGPYEQYFGPGTRLTVT.

In this sample, this clonotype turned up a few times. V is TRBV12-3 or TRBV12-4 and J is TRBJ1-5; D is undetermined. The CDR3 covers 15 residues. V lost 3 bases, J lost 1 base, and 10 bases lay in between. CDR3 loop: CASSFRGLSNQPQHF. CDR3 sequence (DNA): TGTGCCAGCAGTTTTCGGGGTTTGAGCAATCAGCCCCAGCATTTT.

This clonotype occurred many times. The gene calls are TRBV12-3 or TRBV12-4 and TRBJ1-1, with TRBD1 matching 7 bases. V shed 6 bases, J shed 0 bases, and the junction held 4 bases outside the gene matches. The CDR3 has 14 residues. CDR3 DNA: TGTGCCAGCAGGAACAGGGGTTTGAACACTGAAGCTTTCTTT. This sequence encodes CASRNRGLNTEAFF.

In its sample, this clonotype was seen many times. This chain connects TRBV6-1 to TRBJ2-5; D is unresolved. The CDR3 is 14 residues long. Trimming shortened V by 4 bases and J by 5 bases, and 14 bases separated the two germline ends. Germline-derived CDR1 and CDR2 are MNHNS and SASEGT. The CDR3 region is CASSVTVSEETQYF. CDR3 in DNA: TGTGCCAGCAGTGTCACGGTCTCGGAGGAGACCCAGTACTTC.

This clonotype was seen at least ten times. The V call is TRBV12-3 or TRBV12-4, the J call TRBJ1-2; D ambiguous. CDR3 length equals 17 residues. Trimming cost V 3 bases and J 8 bases, with 25 bases left between them. The CDR3 here is CASSFEAAGGGSGGYTF. The CDR3 nucleotides read TGTGCCAGCAGTTTTGAGGCGGCCGGCGGCGGAAGTGGCGGCTACACCTTC.